This entry lists 32 T cell receptor beta chains sequenced from one sample in a study of cytomegalovirus exposure and HLA in healthy donors. With 60 Vbeta and 13 Jbeta primers, the PCR was carried out. Produced via immunoSEQ multiplex PCR; TCRdb's table is partial and in-frame only. Of roughly 130,000 clones in the sample, 81% were seen once. The material sequenced was PBMCs. The receptors stem from a man between 18 and 29 years old in good health and CMV-seronegative.

This sequence joins TRBV28 and TRBJ1-2, with 10 bases lining up with TRBD1. The CDR3 is 13 amino acids. The junction had 5 bases not matched to a gene; V was cut back by 5 bases and J by 8 bases. CDR1 and CDR2 (germline): MDHEN, SYDVKM. In DNA form, the CDR3 reads TGTGCCAGCAGTATACGGACAGGGGGGGGCTACACCTTC. Protein product: CASSIRTGGGYTF.

CDR3 in DNA: TGTGCCAGCAGCTTTTTCGGGACAGGGGGTGGAAACATTCAGTACTTC. This translates into CASSFFGTGGGNIQYF. The chain recombines TRBV5-4 with TRBJ2-4, with 11 nucleotides matching TRBD1. V was pared by 2 bases and J by 6 bases, with 7 bases of the junction left unmatched. Germline V gene lookup returns CDR1 SGHNT and CDR2 YYREEE (reference sequence). The CDR3 extends over 16 amino acids.

In this sample, this clone turned up once. The chain is built from TRBV4-3 and TRBJ2-3; the match to TRBD2 covers 7 bases. Germline V lookup: CDR1 LGHNA, CDR2 YSLEER. This CDR3 region has 15 residues. Germline trimming cut 1 base from V and 2 bases from J; bases unmatched to any gene: 3. CDR3 region: CASSQGAGITDTQYF. The CDR3 coding sequence is TGCGCCAGCAGCCAAGGAGCGGGGATCACAGATACGCAGTATTTT.

The CDR3 nucleotides are TGTGCCAGCAGCTTGGCCCGAGAGACCCAGTACTTC. Translating it yields CASSLARETQYF. V gene TRBV5-4 combines with J gene TRBJ2-5, with D uncertain. V was shortened by 0 bases and J by 4 bases, with 4 bases between the two germline ends. CDR1 and CDR2 (germline): SGHNT, YYREEE (reference sequence). CDR3 length: 12 amino acids.

The chain recombines TRBV7-2 with TRBJ1-3, with D unclear. Trimming pared 1 base from V and 2 bases from J, leaving 15 bases between. From germline, CDR1 is SGHTA and CDR2 FQGNSA. The CDR3 is 17 residues long. CDR3 in amino acids: CASSLEIGMRAGNTIYF. In nucleotides, the CDR3 is TGTGCCAGCAGCTTAGAGATCGGGATGAGGGCTGGAAACACCATATATTTT.

The rearrangement joins TRBV5-1 to TRBJ1-1; a weak D match, TRBD1 (5 bases). Germline CDR1 is SGHRS and CDR2 is YFSETQ. The CDR3 covers 16 residues. V gave up 0 bases and J gave up 1 base, with 13 bases separating them. CDR3 sequence: CASSLAWGGKNTEAFF. CDR3 sequence (DNA): TGCGCCAGCAGCTTGGCCTGGGGGGGAAAGAACACTGAAGCTTTCTTT.

The chain uses TRBV6-5 and TRBJ1-1, with 7 bases fitting TRBD1. The CDR3 has 14 amino acids. V lost 4 bases, J lost 6 bases, and 8 bases stayed unmatched. Germline CDR1 MNHEY, CDR2 SVGAGI. CDR3 DNA sequence: TGTGCCAGCAGTTCCCCGACAGGGTTTTCTGAAGCTTTCTTT. This encodes CASSSPTGFSEAFF.

This clone has just a few counts. The rearrangement joins TRBV15 to TRBJ2-1; the match to TRBD1 covers 9 bases. The V segment lost 5 bases and the J segment 12 bases; nucleotides outside the gene matches: 5. This CDR3 is 12 amino acids long. Germline CDR1 LNHNV, CDR2 YYDKDF (reference sequence). The CDR3 sequence: CATSGDRVVQFF. The CDR3 region has the DNA TGTGCCACCAGCGGGGACAGGGTTGTGCAGTTCTTC. Full variable domain (outside the CDR3, taken from reference TRBV15 and TRBJ2-1): DAMVIQNPRYQVTQFGKPVTLSCSQTLNHNVMYWYQQKSSQAPKLLFHYYDKDFNNEADTPDNFQSRRPNTSFCFLDIRSPGLGDTAMYLCATSGDRVVQFFGPGTRLTVL.

CDR3 region: CASSAKSTGNTGELFF. The CDR3 bases are TGCGCCAGCAGCGCTAAGTCGACAGGGAACACCGGGGAGCTGTTTTTT. The chain uses TRBV5-1 and TRBJ2-2; maybe TRBD1 (6 bases). The germline V gene encodes CDR1 SGHRS and CDR2 YFSETQ. V lost 4 bases to trimming and J lost 1 base, with 14 bases between them. CDR3 length equals 16 residues.

Details on this clone: The same CDR3 arises from other DNA sequences in this sample as well. The rearrangement uses TRBV5-1 and TRBJ2-3; D is undetermined. V was cut by 4 bases and J by 0 bases, with 3 bases left in between. From germline, CDR1 is SGHRS and CDR2 YFSETQ. This CDR3 region has 12 residues. CDR3: CASSPSTDTQYF. The CDR3 DNA reads as TGCGCCAGCAGCCCTAGCACAGATACGCAGTATTTT.

This chain connects TRBV29-1 to TRBJ1-2, with TRBD1 identical over 7 bases. Germline CDR1 SQVTM, CDR2 ANQGSEA. This CDR3 comprises 15 residues. V was pared by 6 bases and J by 2 bases, with 12 bases of the junction left unmatched. The CDR3 is CSVPDRGTVNYGYTF. The DNA for the CDR3 is TGCAGCGTCCCCGATCGCGGGACAGTCAACTATGGCTACACCTTC.

This chain joins TRBV9 and TRBJ1-5, with a possible D match to TRBD1 (6 bases). The CDR3 totals 15 residues. Germline CDR1 SGDLS, CDR2 YYNGEE. The germline V and J ends were trimmed by 1 base and 1 base, with 9 bases remaining between them. The CDR3 sequence: CASSVQGKSNQPQHF. The DNA for the CDR3 is TGTGCCAGCAGCGTACAGGGGAAGAGCAATCAGCCCCAGCATTTT. The full variable domain, its missing parts supplied by reference TRBV9 and TRBJ1-5, is DSGVTQTPKHLITATGQRVTLRCSPRSGDLSVYWYQQSLDQGLQFLIQYYNGEERAKGNILERFSAQQFPDLHSELNLSSLELGDSALYFCASSVQGKSNQPQHFGDGTRLSIL.

V gene TRBV18 combines with J gene TRBJ2-5, with 8 bases fitting TRBD1. This CDR3 is built from 16 residues. Germline trimming cut 1 base from V and 4 bases from J; bases unmatched to any gene: 8. The germline V gene has CDR1 KGHSH and CDR2 LQKENI. The CDR3 spells CASSPRTGLSSETQYF. CDR3 nucleotide sequence: TGTGCCAGCTCACCACGGACAGGGCTTAGTTCAGAGACCCAGTACTTC.

The chain joins TRBV29-1 to TRBJ1-1, with D possibly being TRBD1 (5 bases). V was shortened by 3 bases and J by 11 bases, with 19 bases between the two germline ends. Germline values: CDR1 SQVTM, CDR2 ANQGSEA. The CDR3 loop spans 13 amino acids. In nucleotides, the CDR3 is TGCAGCGTTGAGGGTAGGGTTGGGACTATTGCTTTCTTT. Its translation is CSVEGRVGTIAFF.

This rearrangement joins TRBV13 to TRBJ1-6; the D gene is possibly TRBD1 (6 bases). The CDR3 is made up of 15 amino acids. V was shortened by 2 bases and J by 14 bases, with 19 bases between the two germline ends. Germline CDR1 PRHDT, CDR2 FYEKMQ (reference sequence). The CDR3 coding sequence is TGTGCCAGCAGCTTAACCGGGACACGGAGTCCCACCCTCCACTTT. This translates into CASSLTGTRSPTLHF.

The V and J genes are TRBV5-1 and TRBJ1-4; weak D call: TRBD1 (6 bases). Germline CDR1 reads SGHRS; CDR2 reads YFSETQ. This CDR3 is built from 15 residues. V dropped 4 bases and J dropped 8 bases, with 18 bases sitting between them. The CDR3 coding sequence is TGCGCCAGCAGCGGGGACGGGACATCTTCCGAAAAACTGTTTTTT. As protein: CASSGDGTSSEKLFF.

The chain carries TRBV4-2 and TRBJ2-2; 13 bases map to TRBD2. Germline V gene lookup returns CDR1 LGHNA and CDR2 YNFKEQ. This CDR3 spans 17 amino acids. V shed 0 bases, J shed 6 bases, and the junction held 4 bases outside the gene matches. CDR3 sequence (DNA): TGTGCCAGCAGCCAAGAAACTAGCGGGGGGGCGGCCGGGGAGCTGTTTTTT. Amino acids: CASSQETSGGAAGELFF.

J is TRBJ2-2 and V is TRBV19; D gene ambiguous. Germline V CDR1 and CDR2: LNHDA, SQIVND (reference sequence). With 1 base removed from V and 6 bases from J, the gap between germline ends came to 12 bases. The CDR3 is made up of 15 amino acids. The CDR3 loop reads CASSIASGGAGELFF. The CDR3 bases are TGTGCCAGTAGTATAGCCTCAGGTGGTGCCGGGGAGCTGTTTTTT.

V gene TRBV7-2 combines with J gene TRBJ2-7; TRBD1 aligns across 7 bases. Germline V CDR1 and CDR2: SGHTA, FQGNSA. The CDR3 has 17 amino acids. V dropped 5 bases and J dropped 3; count of bases not matched to a gene: 16. Here the CDR3 reads CASSRQGTTPLFYEQYF. The CDR3 region has the DNA TGTGCCAGCAGCCGACAGGGAACTACCCCCCTATTCTACGAGCAGTACTTC.

This chain links TRBV9 with TRBJ1-1; D is perhaps TRBD1 (6 bases). Germline assignment: CDR1 SGDLS and CDR2 YYNGEE. The CDR3 spans 14 residues. Between the trimmed V and J ends, which lost 0 bases and 5 bases, there was a span of 11 bases. The CDR3 loop is CASSVGSRGTEAFF. CDR3 nucleotide sequence: TGTGCCAGCAGCGTAGGTTCCAGGGGAACTGAAGCTTTCTTT.

This sequence joins TRBV28 and TRBJ1-6; D unclear. V was clipped by 5 bases and J by 11 bases, with 16 bases between them. Germline V gives CDR1 MDHEN, CDR2 SYDVKM. The CDR3 contains 14 residues. CDR3 bases: TGTGCCAGCAGTACCCCTGGCATCCCTCCACCCCTCCACTTT. This encodes CASSTPGIPPPLHF.

This chain links TRBV5-5 with TRBJ1-1; 8 nucleotides align to TRBD1. Germline V gives CDR1 SGHKS, CDR2 YYEKEE (reference sequence). The CDR3 length is 16 residues. V shed 4 bases, J shed 2 bases, and the junction held 10 bases outside the gene matches. CDR3 DNA: TGTGCCAGCAGCAGAACCCGGGACAGGAGCAACACTGAAGCTTTCTTT. Translation: CASSRTRDRSNTEAFF.

This clone was observed a single time. CDR3 DNA sequence: TGTGCCAGTAGTGTCGGGAGTATCTACGAGCAGTACTTC. It yields the protein CASSVGSIYEQYF. This chain connects TRBV19 to TRBJ2-7; weak D call: TRBD2 (6 bases). CDR3 length equals 13 residues. V gave up 5 bases and J gave up 3 bases, with 11 bases separating them. The V gene's germline CDR1 is LNHDA and CDR2 SQIVND (reference sequence). Full variable domain (outside the CDR3, taken from reference TRBV19 and TRBJ2-7): DGGITQSPKYLFRKEGQNVTLSCEQNLNHDAMYWYRQDPGQGLRLIYYSQIVNDFQKGDIAEGYSVSREKKESFPLTVTSAQKNPTAFYLCASSVGSIYEQYFGPGTRLTVT.

This sequence joins TRBV7-9 and TRBJ2-3; 12 bases line up with TRBD2. With 2 bases clipped from V and 3 bases from J, the junction kept 0 bases outside the gene matches. This CDR3 comprises 15 residues. Germline CDR1 is SEHNR and CDR2 is FQNEAQ (reference sequence). CDR3 DNA: TGTGCCAGCAGCTTAACTAGCGGGGGGACAGATACGCAGTATTTT. Translated: CASSLTSGGTDTQYF.

This clone showed up just a few times. The chain carries TRBV6-5 and TRBJ1-1; 11 nucleotides line up with TRBD1. With 2 bases clipped from V and 8 bases from J, the junction kept 7 bases outside the gene matches. CDR1 and CDR2 (germline): MNHEY, SVGAGI. The CDR3 is made up of 15 amino acids. The CDR3 is CASSYGQGARFEAFF. CDR3 DNA sequence: TGTGCCAGCAGTTACGGACAGGGGGCCAGGTTCGAAGCTTTCTTT.

J is TRBJ1-6 and V is TRBV5-4; TRBD1 aligns across 9 bases. With 4 bases clipped from V and 9 bases from J, the junction kept 17 bases outside the gene matches. Per the germline V gene, CDR1 is SGHNT and CDR2 is YYREEE (reference sequence). This CDR3 is 18 amino acids long. The DNA for the CDR3 is TGTGCCAGCAGCCGGTCCCGGGAGATAGGGACAGGGAGTTCACCCCTCCACTTT. It is translated as CASSRSREIGTGSSPLHF.

The chain joins TRBV9 to TRBJ2-1; TRBD1 might be the D (6 bases). CDR1 is SGDLS, CDR2 YYNGEE, per germline. V shed 3 bases and J shed 6 bases, with 10 bases lying between them. The CDR3 spans 13 residues. The CDR3 here is CASSGDIFNEQFF. For the CDR3, the DNA is TGTGCCAGCAGCGGGGACATCTTCAATGAGCAGTTCTTC.

V gene TRBV5-5 combines with J gene TRBJ2-1, with a weak D call TRBD1 (5 bases). Deletions cut 2 bases from V and 0 bases from J, with 12 bases between. The germline V gene encodes CDR1 SGHKS and CDR2 YYEKEE (reference sequence). CDR3 length: 16 amino acids. CDR3 nucleotides: TGTGCCAGCAGCTTTAGGGCCCAGGGCTCCTACAATGAGCAGTTCTTC. Translating gives CASSFRAQGSYNEQFF.

The V call is TRBV6-5, the J call TRBJ2-7; D uncertain. The CDR3 sequence is 13 residues long. The germline V gene encodes CDR1 MNHEY and CDR2 SVGAGI. V shed 2 bases and J shed 1 base, with 6 bases lying between them. CDR3 residues: CASSYGTSYEQYF. CDR3 DNA: TGTGCCAGCAGTTACGGCACATCCTACGAGCAGTACTTC.

J is TRBJ1-1 and V is TRBV16, with D perhaps matching TRBD1 (5 bases). CDR1 and CDR2 (germline): KGHSY, FQNENV. Trimming removed 4 bases from V and 2 bases from J, with 23 bases in between. The CDR3 has 18 amino acids. The DNA of the CDR3 is TGTGCCAGCAGCCCCTACGACGGGACTCACTTCAAAAACACTGAAGCTTTCTTT. Protein: CASSPYDGTHFKNTEAFF.

The chain is built from TRBV6-5 and TRBJ2-7; D may be TRBD2 (6 bases). Looked up from germline, CDR1 is MNHEY and CDR2 is SVGAGI. This CDR3 comprises 16 residues. Trimming cost V 3 bases and J 4 bases, with 19 bases left between them. The CDR3 is CASSYSNSGGSYEQYF. CDR3 DNA: TGTGCCAGCAGTTATTCCAATTCCGGGGGATCTTACGAGCAGTACTTC.

Only one count was recorded for this clone. The chain combines TRBV6-6 with TRBJ2-7; 9 positions agree with TRBD1. Germline values: CDR1 MNHNY, CDR2 SVGAGI (reference sequence). CDR3 size: 15 residues. With 7 bases clipped from V and 3 bases from J, the junction kept 10 bases outside the gene matches. CDR3 in DNA: TGTGCCAGCAACCCAACAGGGGGCGCGCTCTACGAGCAGTACTTC. Encoded protein: CASNPTGGALYEQYF.